This T cell receptor beta chain is drawn from a study of blood T cell repertoires in COVID-19. Overall study context: Sites across the United States, Italy and Spain contributed samples from acute and convalescent COVID-19. PBMCs, B-cell-depleted T cells, or T cells provided the cDNA or gDNA that made up the material.

Germline CDR1 MDHEN, CDR2 SYDVKM. The CDR3 extends over 19 amino acids. The V end lost 6 bases, the J end lost 3 bases, and 30 bases lay between the germline ends. In the original analysis: The assay estimated nucleated cells by amplifying reference gene primers. Using immunoSEQ multiplex PCR, the repertoire was profiled, and TCRdb retains in-frame clones only, with some absent. V, J and clone size were drawn from that table, and D and trimming were deduced from the DNA. The data show 180,000 or so clones, 88% seen once. This chain links TRBV28 with TRBJ2-7, with a tentative D call TRBD2 (7 bases). The source material was peripheral blood. The TCR sequence derives from a woman in her twenties or thirties with acute or convalescent COVID-19. The CDR3 loop is CASSPSGGGASYIVYEQYF. In nucleotides, the CDR3 is TGTGCCAGCAGCCCCTCGGGGGGCGGGGCCTCCTATATTGTCTACGAGCAGTACTTC.